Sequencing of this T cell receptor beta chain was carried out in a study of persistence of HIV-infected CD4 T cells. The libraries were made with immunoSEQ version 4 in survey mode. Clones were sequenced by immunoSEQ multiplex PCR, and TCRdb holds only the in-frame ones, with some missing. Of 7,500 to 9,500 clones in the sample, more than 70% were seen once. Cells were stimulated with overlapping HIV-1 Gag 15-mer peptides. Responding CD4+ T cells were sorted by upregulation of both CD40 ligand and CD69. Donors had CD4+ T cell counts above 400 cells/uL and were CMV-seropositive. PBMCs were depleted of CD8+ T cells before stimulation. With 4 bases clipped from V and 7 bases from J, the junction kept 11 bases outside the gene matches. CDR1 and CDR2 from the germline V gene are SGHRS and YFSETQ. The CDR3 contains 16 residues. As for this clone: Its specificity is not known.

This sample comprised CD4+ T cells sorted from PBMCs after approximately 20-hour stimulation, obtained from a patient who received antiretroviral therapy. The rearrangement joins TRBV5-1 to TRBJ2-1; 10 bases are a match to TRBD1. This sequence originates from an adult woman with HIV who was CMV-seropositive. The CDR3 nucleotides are TGCGCCAGCAGCCCCCCGCGACAGGGGGCTGGTAATGAGCAGTTCTTC. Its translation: CASSPPRQGAGNEQFF. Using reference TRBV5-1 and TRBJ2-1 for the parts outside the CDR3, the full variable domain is KAGVTQTPRYLIKTRGQQVTLSCSPISGHRSVSWYQQTPGQGLQFLFEYFSETQRNKGNFPGRFSGRQFSNSRSEMNVSTLELGDSALYLCASSPPRQGAGNEQFFGPGTRLTVL.